The 7 T cell receptor beta chains given below trace back to one sample, sequenced in a study of cytomegalovirus exposure and HLA in healthy donors (dated by TCRdb to about 2017). The library was produced with the immunoSEQ multiplex PCR assay. For the multiplex PCR, a mixture combining 60 forward primers for TCR Vbeta segments and 13 reverse primers for TCR Jbeta segments was used. TCRdb holds this immuneACCESS table with in-frame rearrangements only. Some clones are missing; in checked studies, unresolved V genes explain under half, and the rest has no known cause. This sample lists over 150,000 clones; roughly four fifths were detected once. Around 10% of the sample is taken by the ten largest. The sequencing input was PBMCs. The receptors stem from a man over 45 in good health and CMV-seropositive.

V is TRBV28 and J is TRBJ2-2, with TRBD2 as a possible D gene (5 bases). Germline V gives CDR1 MDHEN, CDR2 SYDVKM. This CDR3 spans 14 amino acids. CDR3: CVVVRGPNTGELFF. As DNA, the CDR3 is TGTGTCGTCGTGAGAGGGCCCAACACCGGGGAGCTGTTTTTT.

The chain uses TRBV30 and TRBJ1-1; D is ambiguous. The CDR3 runs to 11 residues. Germline loops: CDR1 GTSNPN, CDR2 SVGIG (reference sequence). The V gene lost 4 bases and the J gene lost 8 bases, with 11 bases spanning the gap. In DNA form, the CDR3 reads TGTGCCTGGAATGGGCTTCCCGAAGCTTTCTTT. Translating gives CAWNGLPEAFF.

This clone was counted between two and nine times. The chain links TRBV7-2 to TRBJ2-3; D is undetermined. The V gene's germline CDR1 is SGHTA and CDR2 FQGNSA. The CDR3 length is 13 residues. V shed 4 bases and J shed 5 bases, with 10 bases lying between them. CDR3 in amino acids: CASSSLGKDTQYF. CDR3 bases: TGTGCCAGCAGCTCCCTAGGTAAAGATACGCAGTATTTT.

The rearrangement uses TRBV30 and TRBJ2-3, with D possibly being TRBD1 (5 bases). CDR3 length: 14 residues. Trimming stripped 4 bases from V and 0 bases from J, with 11 bases between. Per the germline V gene, CDR1 is GTSNPN and CDR2 is SVGIG (reference sequence). The CDR3 region has the DNA TGTGCCTGGACCAGGGCCCCTAGCACAGATACGCAGTATTTT. It is translated as CAWTRAPSTDTQYF.

V is TRBV10-2 and J is TRBJ2-2; 8 bases are shared with TRBD2. CDR3 length: 16 residues. V shed 3 bases and J 4 bases; nucleotides not matched to a gene: 7. Germline V gives CDR1 WSHSY, CDR2 SAAADI. Written as DNA, the CDR3 is TGCGCCAGCAGTGAATCGGGGGGGGCCGGCACCGGGGAGCTGTTTTTT. Translating gives CASSESGGAGTGELFF.

The CDR3 sequence: CAWNRRYTDTQYF. The CDR3 nucleotides are TGTGCCTGGAACAGGCGATACACAGATACGCAGTATTTT. The V and J genes are TRBV30 and TRBJ2-3, with D tentatively TRBD1 (5 bases). Trimming removed 4 bases from V and 2 bases from J, with 10 bases in between. Germline CDR1 reads GTSNPN; CDR2 reads SVGIG (reference sequence). The CDR3 spans 13 residues.

This clone has a single count. The chain joins TRBV6-5 to TRBJ2-7; 7 bases match TRBD2. Germline V gene lookup returns CDR1 MNHEY and CDR2 SVGAGI. The length of the CDR3 is 14 residues. V trimming: 5 bases; J trimming: 7 bases; junction bases outside the gene matches: 11. CDR3 amino acids: CASSTPGGTGEQYF. CDR3 nucleotides: TGTGCCAGCAGTACCCCCGGGGGGACGGGAGAGCAGTACTTC.